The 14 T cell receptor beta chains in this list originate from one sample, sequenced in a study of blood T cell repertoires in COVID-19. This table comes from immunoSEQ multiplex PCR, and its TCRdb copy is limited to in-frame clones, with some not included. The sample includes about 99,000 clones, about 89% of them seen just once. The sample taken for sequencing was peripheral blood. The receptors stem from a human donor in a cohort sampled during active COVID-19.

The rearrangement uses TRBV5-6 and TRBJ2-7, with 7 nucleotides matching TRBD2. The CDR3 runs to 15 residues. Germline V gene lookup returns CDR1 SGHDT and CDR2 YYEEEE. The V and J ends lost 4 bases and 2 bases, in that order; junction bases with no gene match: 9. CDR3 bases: TGTGCCAGCAGCACCTCAAAGCGGGGACCCTACGAGCAGTACTTC. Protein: CASSTSKRGPYEQYF.

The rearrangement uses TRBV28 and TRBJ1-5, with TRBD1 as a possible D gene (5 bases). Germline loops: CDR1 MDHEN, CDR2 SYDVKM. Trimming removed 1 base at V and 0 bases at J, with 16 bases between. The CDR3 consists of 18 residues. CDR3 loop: CASSLSQGLGSSNQPQHF. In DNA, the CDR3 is TGTGCCAGCAGTTTATCTCAGGGTCTAGGCAGTAGCAATCAGCCCCAGCATTTT.

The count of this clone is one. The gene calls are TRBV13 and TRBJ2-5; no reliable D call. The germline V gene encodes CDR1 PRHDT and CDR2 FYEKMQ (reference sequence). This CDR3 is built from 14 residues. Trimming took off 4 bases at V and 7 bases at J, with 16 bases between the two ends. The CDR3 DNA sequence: TGTGCCAGCAGCTCGCCCCACAGTGAACCGACCCAGTACTTC. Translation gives CASSSPHSEPTQYF.

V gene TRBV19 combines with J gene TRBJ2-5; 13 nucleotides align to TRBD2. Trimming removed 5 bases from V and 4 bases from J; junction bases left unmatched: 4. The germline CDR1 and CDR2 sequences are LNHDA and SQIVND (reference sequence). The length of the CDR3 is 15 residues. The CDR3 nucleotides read TGTGCCAGTAGTCAACTAGCGGGAGGGTTAGAGACCCAGTACTTC. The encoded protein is CASSQLAGGLETQYF.

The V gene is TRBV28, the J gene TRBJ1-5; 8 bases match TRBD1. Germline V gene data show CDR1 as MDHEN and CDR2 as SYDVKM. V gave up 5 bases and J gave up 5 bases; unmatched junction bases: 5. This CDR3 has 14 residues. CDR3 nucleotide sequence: TGTGCCAGCAGTATTACAGGGGGGCATCAGCCCCAGCATTTT. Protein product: CASSITGGHQPQHF.

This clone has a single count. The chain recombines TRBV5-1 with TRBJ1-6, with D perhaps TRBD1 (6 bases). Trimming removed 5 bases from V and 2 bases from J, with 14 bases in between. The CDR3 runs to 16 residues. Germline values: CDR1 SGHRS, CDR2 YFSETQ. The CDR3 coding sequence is TGCGCCAGCAGAAAATCCACAGGGACCTATAATTCACCCCTCCACTTT. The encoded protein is CASRKSTGTYNSPLHF.

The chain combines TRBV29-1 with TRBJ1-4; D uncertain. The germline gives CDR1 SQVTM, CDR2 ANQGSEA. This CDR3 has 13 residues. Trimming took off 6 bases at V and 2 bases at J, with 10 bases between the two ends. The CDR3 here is CSVAGVTNEKLFF. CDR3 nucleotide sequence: TGCAGCGTGGCCGGGGTTACTAATGAAAAACTGTTTTTT.

The CDR3 DNA follows: TGTGCCAGCAGCTTTATGACACACCGGGCCAACGTCCTGACTTTC. Its protein is CASSFMTHRANVLTF. V is TRBV7-3 and J is TRBJ2-6; D ambiguous. Per the germline V gene, CDR1 is SGHTA and CDR2 is FQGTGA. Trimming pared 3 bases from V and 5 bases from J, leaving 11 bases between. The CDR3 is 15 residues long.

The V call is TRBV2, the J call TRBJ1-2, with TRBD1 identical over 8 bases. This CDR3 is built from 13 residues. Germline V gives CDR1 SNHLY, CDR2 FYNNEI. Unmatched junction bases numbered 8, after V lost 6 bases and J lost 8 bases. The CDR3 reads CASRGTGPQGYTF. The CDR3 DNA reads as TGTGCCAGCAGGGGGACAGGCCCCCAGGGCTACACCTTC.

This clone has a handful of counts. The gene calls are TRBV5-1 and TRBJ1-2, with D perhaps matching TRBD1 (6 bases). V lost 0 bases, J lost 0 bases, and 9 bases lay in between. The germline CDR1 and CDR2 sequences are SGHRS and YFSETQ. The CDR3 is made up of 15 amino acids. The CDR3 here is CASSLAPGANYGYTF. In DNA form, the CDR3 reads TGCGCCAGCAGCTTGGCTCCAGGGGCTAACTATGGCTACACCTTC.

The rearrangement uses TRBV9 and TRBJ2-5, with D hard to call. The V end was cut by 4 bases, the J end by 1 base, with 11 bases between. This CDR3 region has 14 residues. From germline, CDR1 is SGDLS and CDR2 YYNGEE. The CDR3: CASSPTGVQETQYF. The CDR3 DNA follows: TGTGCCAGCAGCCCAACCGGAGTCCAAGAGACCCAGTACTTC.

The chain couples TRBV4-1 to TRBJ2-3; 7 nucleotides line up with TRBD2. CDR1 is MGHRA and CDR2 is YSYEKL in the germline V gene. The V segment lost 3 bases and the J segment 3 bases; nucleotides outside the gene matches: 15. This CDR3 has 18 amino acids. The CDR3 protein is CASSQDYRGGSWTDTQYF. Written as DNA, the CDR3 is TGCGCCAGCAGCCAGGATTACCGCGGCGGGAGTTGGACAGATACGCAGTATTTT.

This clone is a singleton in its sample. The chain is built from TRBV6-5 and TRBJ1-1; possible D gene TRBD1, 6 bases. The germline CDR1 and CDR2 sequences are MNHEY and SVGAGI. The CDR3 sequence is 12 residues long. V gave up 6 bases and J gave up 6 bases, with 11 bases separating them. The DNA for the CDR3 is TGTGCCAGCAGGGTACAGGGTCCTGAAGCTTTCTTT. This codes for CASRVQGPEAFF.

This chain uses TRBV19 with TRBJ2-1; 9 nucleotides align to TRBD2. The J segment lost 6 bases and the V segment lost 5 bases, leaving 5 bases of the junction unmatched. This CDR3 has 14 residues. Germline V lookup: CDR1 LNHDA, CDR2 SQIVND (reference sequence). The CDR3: CASSAGGPGNEQFF. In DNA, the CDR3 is TGTGCCAGTAGTGCGGGGGGGCCTGGCAATGAGCAGTTCTTC. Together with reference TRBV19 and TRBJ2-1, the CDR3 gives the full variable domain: DGGITQSPKYLFRKEGQNVTLSCEQNLNHDAMYWYRQDPGQGLRLIYYSQIVNDFQKGDIAEGYSVSREKKESFPLTVTSAQKNPTAFYLCASSAGGPGNEQFFGPGTRLTVL.